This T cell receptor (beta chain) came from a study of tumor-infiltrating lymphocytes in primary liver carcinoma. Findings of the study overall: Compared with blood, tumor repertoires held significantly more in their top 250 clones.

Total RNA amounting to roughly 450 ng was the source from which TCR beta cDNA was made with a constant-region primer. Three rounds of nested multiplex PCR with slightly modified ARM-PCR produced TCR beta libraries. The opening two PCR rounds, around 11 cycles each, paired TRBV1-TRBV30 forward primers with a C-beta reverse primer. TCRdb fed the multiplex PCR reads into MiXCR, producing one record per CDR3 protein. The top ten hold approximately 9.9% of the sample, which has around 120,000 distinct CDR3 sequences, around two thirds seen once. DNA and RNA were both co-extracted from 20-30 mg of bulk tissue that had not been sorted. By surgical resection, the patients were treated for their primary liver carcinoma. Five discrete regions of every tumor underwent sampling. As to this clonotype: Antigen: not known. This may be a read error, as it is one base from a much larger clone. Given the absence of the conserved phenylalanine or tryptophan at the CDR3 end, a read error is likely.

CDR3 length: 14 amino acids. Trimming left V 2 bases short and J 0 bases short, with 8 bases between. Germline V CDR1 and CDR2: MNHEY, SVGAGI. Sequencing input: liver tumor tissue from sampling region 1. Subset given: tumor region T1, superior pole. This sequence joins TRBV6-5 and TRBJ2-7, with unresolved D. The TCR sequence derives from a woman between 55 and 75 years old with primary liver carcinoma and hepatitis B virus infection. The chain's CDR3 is CASSYVRSSYEQYS. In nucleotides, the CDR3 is TGTGCCAGCAGTTACGTCAGGAGCTCCTACGAGCAGTACTCC.